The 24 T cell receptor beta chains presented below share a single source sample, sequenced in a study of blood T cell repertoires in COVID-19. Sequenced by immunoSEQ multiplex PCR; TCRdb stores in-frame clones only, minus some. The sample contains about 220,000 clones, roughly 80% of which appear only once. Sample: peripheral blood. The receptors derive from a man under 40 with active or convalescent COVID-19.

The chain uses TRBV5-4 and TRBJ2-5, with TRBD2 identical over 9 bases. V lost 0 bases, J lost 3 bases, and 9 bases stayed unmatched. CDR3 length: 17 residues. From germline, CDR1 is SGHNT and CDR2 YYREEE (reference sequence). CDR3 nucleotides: TGTGCCAGCAGCTTGGCCTCCCAGCTAGCGGGAAAAGAGACCCAGTACTTC. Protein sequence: CASSLASQLAGKETQYF.

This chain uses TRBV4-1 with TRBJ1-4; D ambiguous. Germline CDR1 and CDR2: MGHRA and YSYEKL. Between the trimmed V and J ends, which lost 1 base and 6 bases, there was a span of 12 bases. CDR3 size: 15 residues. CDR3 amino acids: CASSQATVSYEKLFF. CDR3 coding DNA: TGCGCCAGCAGCCAAGCAACAGTGTCGTATGAAAAACTGTTTTTT.

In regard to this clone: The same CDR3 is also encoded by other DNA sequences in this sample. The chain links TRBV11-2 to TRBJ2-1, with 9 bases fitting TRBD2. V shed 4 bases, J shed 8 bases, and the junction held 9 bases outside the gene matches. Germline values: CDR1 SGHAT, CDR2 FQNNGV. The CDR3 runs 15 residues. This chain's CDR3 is CASSWGLAGGDEQFF. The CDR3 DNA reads TGTGCCAGCAGCTGGGGACTCGCGGGGGGGGATGAGCAGTTCTTC.

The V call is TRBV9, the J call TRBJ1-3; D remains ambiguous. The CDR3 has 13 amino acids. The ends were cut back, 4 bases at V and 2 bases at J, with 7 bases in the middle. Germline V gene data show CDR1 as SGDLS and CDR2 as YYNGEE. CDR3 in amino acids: CASSLSPGNTIYF. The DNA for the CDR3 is TGTGCCAGCAGCCTATCCCCTGGAAACACCATATATTTT.

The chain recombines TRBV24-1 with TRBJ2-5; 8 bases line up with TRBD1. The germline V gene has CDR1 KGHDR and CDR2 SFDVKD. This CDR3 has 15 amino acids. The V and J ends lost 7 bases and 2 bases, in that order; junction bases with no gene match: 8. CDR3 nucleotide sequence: TGTGCCACCAGCGGCCGGGGACAGGAACAAGAGACCCAGTACTTC. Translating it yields CATSGRGQEQETQYF.

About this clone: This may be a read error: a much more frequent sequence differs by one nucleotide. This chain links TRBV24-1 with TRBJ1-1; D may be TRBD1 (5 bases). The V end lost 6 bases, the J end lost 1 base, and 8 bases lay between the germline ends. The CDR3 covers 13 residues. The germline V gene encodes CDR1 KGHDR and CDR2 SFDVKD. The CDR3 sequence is CATSKTENTEAFF. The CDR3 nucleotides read TGTGCCACCAGTAAGACAGAGAACACTGAAGCTTTCTTT.

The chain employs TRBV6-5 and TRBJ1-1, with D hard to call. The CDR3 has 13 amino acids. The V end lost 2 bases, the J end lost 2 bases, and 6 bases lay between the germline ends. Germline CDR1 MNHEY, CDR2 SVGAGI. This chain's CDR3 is CASSYAGNTEAFF. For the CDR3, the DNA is TGTGCCAGCAGTTACGCGGGTAACACTGAAGCTTTCTTT.

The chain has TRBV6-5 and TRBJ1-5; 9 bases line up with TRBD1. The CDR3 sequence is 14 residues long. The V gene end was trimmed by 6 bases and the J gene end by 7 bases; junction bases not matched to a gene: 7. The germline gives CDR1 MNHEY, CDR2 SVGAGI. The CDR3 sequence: CASSHRDRDQPQHF. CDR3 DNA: TGTGCCAGCAGCCACCGGGACAGGGACCAGCCCCAGCATTTT.

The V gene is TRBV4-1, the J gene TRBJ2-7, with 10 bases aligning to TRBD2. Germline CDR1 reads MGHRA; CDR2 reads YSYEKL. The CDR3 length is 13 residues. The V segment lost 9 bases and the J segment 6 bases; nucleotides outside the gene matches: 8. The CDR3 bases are TGCGCCAGTTCCATAGCGGGAGGTCGCGAGCAGTACTTC. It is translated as CASSIAGGREQYF.

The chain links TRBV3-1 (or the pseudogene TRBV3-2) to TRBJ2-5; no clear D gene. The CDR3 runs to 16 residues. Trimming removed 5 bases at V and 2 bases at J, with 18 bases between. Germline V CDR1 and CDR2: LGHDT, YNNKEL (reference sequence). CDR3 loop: CASSIQSIPEQETQYF. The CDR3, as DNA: TGTGCCAGCAGCATACAATCGATACCCGAACAAGAGACCCAGTACTTC.

The CDR3 reads CASSVDGDQRPYF. In DNA, the CDR3 is TGTGCCAGCAGCGTAGATGGAGACCAACGTCCGTATTTT. This rearrangement joins TRBV9 to TRBJ2-3; D call uncertain. Trimming took off 0 bases at V and 14 bases at J, with 16 bases between the two ends. Germline CDR1 is SGDLS and CDR2 is YYNGEE. This CDR3 contains 13 residues. The full variable domain, with the rest looked up from reference TRBV9 and TRBJ2-3, is DSGVTQTPKHLITATGQRVTLRCSPRSGDLSVYWYQQSLDQGLQFLIQYYNGEERAKGNILERFSAQQFPDLHSELNLSSLELGDSALYFCASSVDGDQRPYFGPGTRLTVL.

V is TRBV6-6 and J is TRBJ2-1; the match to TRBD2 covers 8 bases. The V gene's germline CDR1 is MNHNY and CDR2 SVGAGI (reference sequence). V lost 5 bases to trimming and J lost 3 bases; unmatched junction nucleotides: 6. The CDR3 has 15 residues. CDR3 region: CASSLSGSGYNEQFF. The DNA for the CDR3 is TGTGCCAGCAGTCTGAGCGGGAGTGGCTACAATGAGCAGTTCTTC.

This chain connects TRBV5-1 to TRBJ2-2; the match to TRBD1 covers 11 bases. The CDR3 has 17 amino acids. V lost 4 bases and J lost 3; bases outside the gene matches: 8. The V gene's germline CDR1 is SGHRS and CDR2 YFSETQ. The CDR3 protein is CASSLGQGVSYTGELFF. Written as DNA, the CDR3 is TGCGCCAGCAGCCTGGGACAGGGGGTTTCCTACACCGGGGAGCTGTTTTTT. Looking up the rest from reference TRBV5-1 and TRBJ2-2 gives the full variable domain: KAGVTQTPRYLIKTRGQQVTLSCSPISGHRSVSWYQQTPGQGLQFLFEYFSETQRNKGNFPGRFSGRQFSNSRSEMNVSTLELGDSALYLCASSLGQGVSYTGELFFGEGSRLTVL.

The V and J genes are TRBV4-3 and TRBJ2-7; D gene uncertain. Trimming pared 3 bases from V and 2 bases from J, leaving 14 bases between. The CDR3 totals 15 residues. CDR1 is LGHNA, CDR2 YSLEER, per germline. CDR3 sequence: CASSQVLYSTYEQYF. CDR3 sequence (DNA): TGCGCCAGCAGCCAGGTTTTGTACAGCACCTACGAGCAGTACTTC.

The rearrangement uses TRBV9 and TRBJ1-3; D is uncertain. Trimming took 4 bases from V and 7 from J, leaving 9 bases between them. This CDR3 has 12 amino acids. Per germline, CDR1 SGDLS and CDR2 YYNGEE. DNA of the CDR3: TGTGCCAGCAGCTCCCTCGGGAACACCATATATTTT. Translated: CASSSLGNTIYF.

The CDR3 nucleotides read TGTGCCTCCCGGGACAGGGGGCAGCCCCAGCATTTT. Its protein is CASRDRGQPQHF. The chain recombines TRBV30 with TRBJ1-5, with 11 bases matching TRBD1. The CDR3 length is 12 residues. Germline lookup yields CDR1 GTSNPN and CDR2 SVGIG (reference sequence). The V and J ends lost 7 bases and 7 bases, in that order; junction bases with no gene match: 3.

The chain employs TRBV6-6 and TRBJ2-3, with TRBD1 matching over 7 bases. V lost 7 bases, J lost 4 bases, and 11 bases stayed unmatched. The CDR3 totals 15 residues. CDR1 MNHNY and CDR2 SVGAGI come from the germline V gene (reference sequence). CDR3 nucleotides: TGTGCCAGCAAACCCCCGCGAGGGGGCGCAGATACGCAGTATTTT. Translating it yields CASKPPRGGADTQYF.

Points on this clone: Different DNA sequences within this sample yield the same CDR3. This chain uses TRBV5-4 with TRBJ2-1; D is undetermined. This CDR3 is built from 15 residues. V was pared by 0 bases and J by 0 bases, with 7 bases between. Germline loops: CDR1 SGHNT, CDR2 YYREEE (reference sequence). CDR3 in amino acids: CASSLGSSSYNEQFF. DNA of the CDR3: TGTGCCAGCAGCTTGGGCTCGAGCTCCTACAATGAGCAGTTCTTC.

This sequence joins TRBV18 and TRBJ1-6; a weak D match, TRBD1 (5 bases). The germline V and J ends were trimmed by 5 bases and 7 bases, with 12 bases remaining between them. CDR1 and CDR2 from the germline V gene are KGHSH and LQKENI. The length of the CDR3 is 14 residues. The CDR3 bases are TGTGCCAGCTCATCTCCGGGGGAGAATTCACCCCTCCACTTT. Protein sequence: CASSSPGENSPLHF.

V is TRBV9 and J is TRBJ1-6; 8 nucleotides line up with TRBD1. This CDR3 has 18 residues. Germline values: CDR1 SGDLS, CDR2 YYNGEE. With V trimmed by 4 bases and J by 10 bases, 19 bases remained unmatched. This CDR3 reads CASSRLPIDRGGGSPLHF. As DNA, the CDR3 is TGTGCCAGCAGCCGACTCCCAATCGACAGGGGCGGTGGATCACCCCTCCACTTT.

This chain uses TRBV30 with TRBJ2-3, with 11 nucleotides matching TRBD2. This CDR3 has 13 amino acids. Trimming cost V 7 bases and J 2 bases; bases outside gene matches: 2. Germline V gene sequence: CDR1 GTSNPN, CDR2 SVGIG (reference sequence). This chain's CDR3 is CALTSGTTDTQYF. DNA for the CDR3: TGTGCCTTGACTAGCGGGACCACAGATACGCAGTATTTT.

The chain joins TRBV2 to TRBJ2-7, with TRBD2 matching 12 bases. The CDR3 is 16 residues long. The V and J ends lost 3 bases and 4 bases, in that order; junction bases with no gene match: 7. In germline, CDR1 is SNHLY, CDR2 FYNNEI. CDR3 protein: CASSDGTSGGSYEQYF. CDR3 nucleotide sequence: TGTGCCAGCAGTGATGGAACTAGCGGGGGGTCTTACGAGCAGTACTTC.

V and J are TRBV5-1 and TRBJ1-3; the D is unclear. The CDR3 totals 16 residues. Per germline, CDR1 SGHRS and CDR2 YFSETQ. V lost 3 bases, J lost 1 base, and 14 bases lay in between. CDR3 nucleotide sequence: TGCGCCAGCAGCTCGGGGATGGGCGAATCTGGAAACACCATATATTTT. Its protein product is CASSSGMGESGNTIYF.

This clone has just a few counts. The CDR3 bases are TGTGCCAGCAGCTTGCCACCTAACAGGGTTGGGAATCAGCCCCAGCATTTT. It yields the protein CASSLPPNRVGNQPQHF. V and J are TRBV5-8 and TRBJ1-5, with TRBD1 as a possible D gene (6 bases). CDR3 length: 17 amino acids. Germline V CDR1 and CDR2: SGHTS, YDEGEE. Between the trimmed V and J ends, which lost 1 base and 4 bases, there was a span of 18 bases.